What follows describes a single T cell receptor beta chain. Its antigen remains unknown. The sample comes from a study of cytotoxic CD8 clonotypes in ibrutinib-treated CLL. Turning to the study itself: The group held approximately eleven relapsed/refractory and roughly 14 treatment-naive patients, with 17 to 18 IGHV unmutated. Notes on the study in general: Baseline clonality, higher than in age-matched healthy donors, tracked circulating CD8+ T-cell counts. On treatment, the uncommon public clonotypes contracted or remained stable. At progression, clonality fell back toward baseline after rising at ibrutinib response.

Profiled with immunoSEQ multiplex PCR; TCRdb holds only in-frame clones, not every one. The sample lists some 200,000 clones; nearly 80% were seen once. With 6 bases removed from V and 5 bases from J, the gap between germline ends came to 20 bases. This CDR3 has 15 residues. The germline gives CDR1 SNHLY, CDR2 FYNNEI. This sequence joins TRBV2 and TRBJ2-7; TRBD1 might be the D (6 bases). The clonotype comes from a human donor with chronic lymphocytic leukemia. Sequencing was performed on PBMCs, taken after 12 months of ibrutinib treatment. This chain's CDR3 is CASSDPGTRPNEQYF. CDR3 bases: TGTGCCAGCAGCGATCCCGGGACAAGGCCTAACGAGCAGTACTTC.